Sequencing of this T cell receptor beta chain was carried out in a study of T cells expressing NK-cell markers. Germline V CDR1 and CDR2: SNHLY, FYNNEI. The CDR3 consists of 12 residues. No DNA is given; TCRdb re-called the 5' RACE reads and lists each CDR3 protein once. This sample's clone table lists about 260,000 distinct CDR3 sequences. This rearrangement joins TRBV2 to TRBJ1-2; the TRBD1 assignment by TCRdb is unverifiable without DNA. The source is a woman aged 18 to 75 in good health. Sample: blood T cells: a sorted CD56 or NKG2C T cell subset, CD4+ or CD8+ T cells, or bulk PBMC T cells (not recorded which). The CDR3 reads CASGGDRVGYTF.